These 9 T cell receptor beta chains share one sample of origin, sequenced in a study of T cell responses to AZD1222 COVID-19 vaccine. Repertoires were generated with immunoSEQ multiplex PCR, while TCRdb's copy carries only in-frame clones and drops some. Among 53,000 or so clones listed, 75% to 90% were seen once. This sample comprised peripheral blood, obtained on day 0 of MenACWY control vaccination. The receptors come from an adult in good health.

The chain employs TRBV7-8 and TRBJ1-5, with D tentatively TRBD1 (5 bases). The CDR3 spans 17 residues. The germline V gene has CDR1 SGHVS and CDR2 FQNEAQ. Trimming removed 5 bases at V and 1 base at J, with 18 bases between. The CDR3 reads CASSKGAFKGSNQPQHF. The CDR3 DNA sequence: TGTGCCAGCAGCAAGGGAGCCTTCAAGGGGAGCAATCAGCCCCAGCATTTT.

V is TRBV7-2 and J is TRBJ2-7; D is perhaps TRBD1 or TRBD2 (5 bases each). Trimming stripped 0 bases from V and 1 base from J, with 13 bases between. The CDR3 loop spans 16 amino acids. From germline, CDR1 is SGHTA and CDR2 FQGNSA. CDR3 in amino acids: CASSLAGPTLSYEQYF. CDR3 nucleotide sequence: TGTGCCAGCAGCTTAGCGGGACCAACCCTTTCCTACGAGCAGTACTTC.

This chain connects TRBV19 to TRBJ2-7; 9 bases agree with TRBD1. CDR1 LNHDA and CDR2 SQIVND come from the germline V gene (reference sequence). CDR3 length: 14 residues. The V segment lost 6 bases and the J segment 2 bases; nucleotides outside the gene matches: 5. Here the CDR3 reads CASSPGTGPYEQYF. The CDR3 DNA sequence: TGTGCCAGTAGCCCCGGGACAGGGCCCTACGAGCAGTACTTC.

This sequence joins TRBV19 and TRBJ2-3; 10 positions match TRBD2. This CDR3 is 16 amino acids long. The ends lost 6 bases at V and 3 bases at J; junction bases unmatched: 9. Germline lookup yields CDR1 LNHDA and CDR2 SQIVND (reference sequence). CDR3 loop: CASSLRLAGVTDTQYF. As DNA, the CDR3 is TGTGCCAGTAGCCTAAGGCTAGCGGGAGTAACAGATACGCAGTATTTT. Together with reference TRBV19 and TRBJ2-3, the CDR3 gives the full variable domain: DGGITQSPKYLFRKEGQNVTLSCEQNLNHDAMYWYRQDPGQGLRLIYYSQIVNDFQKGDIAEGYSVSREKKESFPLTVTSAQKNPTAFYLCASSLRLAGVTDTQYFGPGTRLTVL.

The chain recombines TRBV5-1 with TRBJ2-1; 11 bases fit TRBD1. The CDR3 has 17 residues. J was trimmed by 5 bases and V by 6 bases; bases with no gene match: 13. CDR1 is SGHRS and CDR2 is YFSETQ in the germline V gene. CDR3 coding DNA: TGCGCCAGCACCAAATTGCGGGGGACAGGGGGGAACAATGAGCAGTTCTTC. This encodes CASTKLRGTGGNNEQFF.

The chain carries TRBV6-5 and TRBJ2-3; 7 bases are a match to TRBD1. The V and J ends lost 6 bases and 8 bases, in that order; junction bases with no gene match: 11. The CDR3 runs to 14 residues. Germline-derived CDR1 and CDR2 are MNHEY and SVGAGI. CDR3 bases: TGTGCCAGCAGAAGGGACAGAACTCCCGGTACGCAGTATTTT. This encodes CASRRDRTPGTQYF.

Turning to this clone: At one of its ends the junction is not consistent with the germline gene, which may arise from a read error. The chain carries TRBV7-7 and TRBJ2-3; D is unresolved. Germline-derived CDR1 and CDR2 are SSHAT and FNYEAQ (reference sequence). The CDR3 sequence is 15 residues long. CDR3 nucleotides: TGTGCTAGCAGCTTAGACCTGGCTAGCACAGATACGCAGTATTTT. Its translation: CASSLDLASTDTQYF.

V gene TRBV27 combines with J gene TRBJ2-5; D possibly matches TRBD1 or TRBD2 (5 bases each). The CDR3 runs to 16 residues. V shed 1 base and J shed 2 bases, with 14 bases lying between them. Germline lookup yields CDR1 MNHEY and CDR2 SMNVEV (reference sequence). CDR3 nucleotide sequence: TGTGCCAGCAGTTTATTCGGGGCTGGGGAACAAGAGACCCAGTACTTC. Encoded protein: CASSLFGAGEQETQYF.

J is TRBJ2-5 and V is TRBV25-1, with TRBD2 matching 12 bases. CDR3 length: 15 residues. Germline CDR1 reads MGHDK; CDR2 reads SYGVNS. V was clipped by 4 bases and J by 3 bases; unmatched bases: 3. The CDR3 coding sequence is TGTGCCAGCAGTGGGACTAGCGGGACTGAAGAGACCCAGTACTTC. Amino acids: CASSGTSGTEETQYF.